These T cell receptor beta chains were read from a single sample in a study of Graves' ophthalmopathy and Graves' hyperthyroidism. Using its own MiXCR run on the multiplex PCR reads, TCRdb lists one record per CDR3 protein. This sample has roughly 400,000 distinct CDR3 sequences, with around 16% found just once. Sequenced material: peripheral blood. These receptors were obtained from a woman aged 18-29 years with Graves' ophthalmopathy. CDR3s include the opening cysteine and the closing phenylalanine or tryptophan. The order of the fields is V gene, J gene, CDR3 protein.

TRBV13	TRBJ2-7	CASSPPSSYEQYF
TRBV29-1	TRBJ2-5	CSVLGTQETQYF
TRBV4-3	TRBJ2-5	CASSQDANPGLQETQYF
TRBV6-2/TRBV6-3	TRBJ1-1	CASRGLRGRVTEAFF
TRBV30	TRBJ2-2	CAWTGLVFTGELFF
TRBV6-2/TRBV6-3	TRBJ2-7	CASRRLAGASYEQYF
TRBV7-9	TRBJ1-2	CASSPSLGGDYGYTF
TRBV29-1	TRBJ2-7	CSTKGPSYEQYF
TRBV6-5	TRBJ1-2	CASSYSGQGSYGYTF
TRBV6-2/TRBV6-3	TRBJ1-1	CASSSPGEASEAFF
TRBV10-3	TRBJ2-5	CAISPTSSETQYF
TRBV20-1	TRBJ1-1	CSARIPGGWNTEAFF
TRBV6-1	TRBJ2-7	CASSESRRLSYEQYF
TRBV2	TRBJ1-3	CASSEGGTVSGNTIYF
TRBV7-8	TRBJ1-5	CASSFSTDSNQPQHF
TRBV6-1	TRBJ2-7	CASSTSSYEQYF
TRBV11-2	TRBJ1-6	CASSLDYDERYHPLHF
TRBV5-1	TRBJ2-6	CASSPNTFSGANVLTF
TRBV7-2	TRBJ2-6	CASRIGGGANVLTF
TRBV6-5	TRBJ1-1	CASSYSTVLNTEAFF
TRBV2	TRBJ1-5	CASSGTGDQPQHF
TRBV9	TRBJ1-1	CASRAGEANTEAFF
TRBV20-1	TRBJ1-1	CSARDPDRAEAFF
TRBV4-3	TRBJ1-1	CASSLTWDAGNTEAFF
TRBV12-3/TRBV12-4	TRBJ1-5	CASSADRGRPQHF
TRBV11-2	TRBJ1-2	CASIIRAGGYNYGYTF
TRBV5-1	TRBJ1-2	CASSPGGPYGYTF
TRBV12-3/TRBV12-4	TRBJ1-1	CASSSLGWAEAFF
TRBV11-2	TRBJ2-2	CASSPVQGWVGELFF
TRBV19	TRBJ2-2	CAGRGRNTGELFF
TRBV19	TRBJ2-7	CASIAVMRDTVNYDQYF